This T cell receptor (beta chain) emerged from a study of blood T cell repertoires in COVID-19. For the study at large: There were acute and convalescent COVID-19 samples, and they came from the United States, Italy and Spain.

Per the study methods: Amplifying reference gene primers gave estimates of nucleated cell counts. The table came from immunoSEQ multiplex PCR; TCRdb's copy has only in-frame clones and leaves some out. V and J calls and clone size are as listed in that table; D and trimming were resolved from the DNA. This table holds about half a million clones, 80% to 90% found once. CDR1 is SGHNT, CDR2 YYREEE, per germline (reference sequence). The ends lost 0 bases at V and 5 bases at J; junction bases unmatched: 7. This CDR3 has 16 residues. The rearrangement uses TRBV5-4 and TRBJ2-2; 7 bases match TRBD1. Sequencing was done on a sample of peripheral blood. The TCR was taken from a human donor in a cohort sampled during active COVID-19. CDR3 loop: CASSLVSGQITGELFF. Written as DNA, the CDR3 is TGTGCCAGCAGCTTGGTGTCGGGACAGATAACCGGGGAGCTGTTTTTT. Drawing the rest from reference TRBV5-4 and TRBJ2-2, the complete variable domain is ETGVTQSPTHLIKTRGQQVTLRCSSQSGHNTVSWYQQALGQGPQFIFQYYREEENGRGNFPPRFSGLQFPNYSSELNVNALELDDSALYLCASSLVSGQITGELFFGEGSRLTVL.